These T cell receptor beta chains were read from a single sample in a study of shared clonotypes between healthy human individuals. Using immunoSEQ multiplex PCR, the repertoire was profiled, and TCRdb retains in-frame clones only, with some absent. Of over 850,000 clones listed, roughly 74% are singletons. What was sequenced was memory CD4+ T cells from PBMCs. All receptors derive from a man between 18 and 35 years old in good health. Some clones in this sample may be carry-over from other donors' samples. Both conserved end residues are trimmed from each CDR3. Fields, in order: D gene, J gene, V gene, CDR3 protein. A D gene is named only where the DNA matches it firmly.

-	TRBJ2-2	TRBV5-1	ASSLGSNTGELF
-	TRBJ2-5	TRBV5-1	ASSLAPAGEGETQY
-	TRBJ2-4	TRBV29-1	SVVASANIQY
-	TRBJ2-7	TRBV7-6	ASSLDSLSYEQY
TRBD2	TRBJ2-2	TRBV5-8	ASSLVLAGSGELF
TRBD2	TRBJ2-3	TRBV28	ASRPGRTSGPSTDTQY
-	TRBJ1-3	TRBV5-6	ASSYRRDLSGNTVY
TRBD1	TRBJ2-5	TRBV28	ASTDDRGETQY
-	TRBJ1-2	TRBV6-1	ASSDQEGRGYT
TRBD2	TRBJ2-5	TRBV4-1	ASSPTSGLQETQY
-	TRBJ1-1	TRBV29-1	SVVLDRDRYVNTEAF
-	TRBJ2-3	TRBV28	ASSWGWTDTQY
-	TRBJ2-5	TRBV7-9	ASSLGEAGVRETQY
-	TRBJ1-1	TRBV7-3	ASSLQAVQNTEAF
-	TRBJ2-1	TRBV6-6	ASSYFGPQTGEQF
-	TRBJ2-4	TRBV4-1	ASSQVGVRDIQY
-	TRBJ2-6	TRBV29-1	SVISGANVLT
TRBD2	TRBJ2-1	TRBV9	ASSPTGTSVGEQF
TRBD2	TRBJ2-7	TRBV30	AWSASNHAGGQY
TRBD2	TRBJ2-1	TRBV7-2	ASSLVGTSGINEQF
-	TRBJ1-1	TRBV7-6	ASSSQWNTEAF
TRBD1	TRBJ2-3	TRBV10-3	AISLHRDRGRADTQY
-	TRBJ2-5	TRBV5-1	ASSYGETQY
TRBD1	TRBJ1-5	TRBV27	ASSYRRGPNQPQH
-	-	TRBV9	ASSVGLANTGELF
TRBD2	TRBJ2-7	TRBV6-5	ASSSGTSSYYEQY
-	TRBJ2-2	TRBV27	ASSLSSGGELF
-	TRBJ1-3	TRBV9	ASSRAQGFGNTIY
-	TRBJ1-1	TRBV10-3	AISESEVLNTEAF
TRBD1	TRBJ1-3	TRBV7-2	ASSPRGQSSSGNTIY
-	TRBJ1-1	TRBV5-1	ASSFGGGAGTEAF
-	TRBJ1-1	TRBV20-1	TLGAGQKAF
-	TRBJ2-2	TRBV7-9	ASTPGRLIGELF
-	TRBJ2-5	TRBV2	ASSEEGQAGGTQY
-	TRBJ1-3	TRBV5-1	ASSLDSGSGNTIY
-	TRBJ2-5	TRBV5-1	ASSRRGLTQETQY
-	TRBJ2-7	TRBV11-2	ASSRRGGLYEQY
-	TRBJ2-1	TRBV11-3	ASSVGPLSYNEQF
TRBD1	TRBJ1-6	TRBV7-6	ASSARTGYNSPLH
-	TRBJ2-6	TRBV7-3	ASSPALTGHSGANVLT
-	TRBJ1-4	TRBV7-9	ASSSGQSRNEKLF
TRBD2	TRBJ2-3	TRBV10-3	AISESLAGGLNTQY
-	TRBJ2-4	TRBV7-9	ATLNPKNIQY